The 2 T cell receptor beta chains below come from one sample, sequenced in a study of cytomegalovirus exposure and HLA in healthy donors. Primers for the PCR totalled 60 Vbeta and 13 Jbeta. Produced via immunoSEQ multiplex PCR; TCRdb's table is partial and in-frame only. The profile shows fewer than 250,000 clones, approximately 80% of them singletons. Sequenced material: PBMCs. The receptor source for this set is a girl aged 2 to 9 in good health and CMV-seronegative.

CDR3 region: CASSEKTAGAGSNQPQHF. CDR3 sequence (DNA): TGTGCCAGCAGCGAAAAAACCGCTGGGGCGGGGAGCAATCAGCCCCAGCATTTT. V and J are TRBV5-6 and TRBJ1-5; the D gene is possibly TRBD1 (5 bases). This CDR3 region has 18 residues. The germline CDR1 and CDR2 sequences are SGHDT and YYEEEE. Trimming took 4 bases from V and 1 from J, leaving 21 bases between them. Full variable domain (missing parts from reference TRBV5-6 and TRBJ1-5): DAGVTQSPTHLIKTRGQQVTLRCSPKSGHDTVSWYQQALGQGPQFIFQYYEEEERQRGNFPDRFSGHQFPNYSSELNVNALLLGDSALYLCASSEKTAGAGSNQPQHFGDGTRLSIL.

The chain joins TRBV16 to TRBJ2-3, with D possibly TRBD1 on 6 matching bases. Germline CDR1 KGHSY, CDR2 FQNENV. CDR3 length: 13 amino acids. Trimming removed 4 bases from V and 3 bases from J, with 8 bases in between. The chain's CDR3 is CASSPTGTDTQYF. CDR3 nucleotide sequence: TGTGCCAGCAGCCCGACAGGAACAGATACGCAGTATTTT.